The rows below give T cell receptor beta chains drawn from one sample of a study of blood T cell repertoires in COVID-19. The data were produced by immunoSEQ multiplex PCR, yet TCRdb's version contains in-frame clones alone and is incomplete. The table shows roughly 140,000 clones, with around 84% occurring only once. Input material: PBMCs or T cells enriched from blood (not recorded which). The source is a man between 50 and 59 years old who had recovered from COVID-19. CDR3s include the opening cysteine and the closing phenylalanine or tryptophan. Fields, in order: D gene, V gene, clone size, J gene, CDR3 DNA, CDR3 protein. D genes are given only for firm matches. A clone size is listed for some rows: how often the clone was seen (once, few, many), or a class if it is expanded.

NA,TRBV6-5,NA,TRBJ2-5,TGTGCCAGCAGTTTTAGTAAGCCCGTGGAGACCCAGTACTTC,CASSFSKPVETQYF
NA,TRBV30,NA,TRBJ2-4,TGTGCCTGGAGTGTACCCCAACTAGCCAAAAACATTCAGTACTTC,CAWSVPQLAKNIQYF
NA,TRBV13,NA,TRBJ2-7,TGTGCCAGCAGCTCAAACAGGGTTTACGAGCAGTACTTC,CASSSNRVYEQYF
NA,TRBV18,NA,TRBJ1-2,TGTGCCAGCTCACCTCGGCCTGATGCGGGCTATGGCTACACCTTC,CASSPRPDAGYGYTF
NA,TRBV2,NA,TRBJ1-2,TGTGCCCTAGCCTTGGGATATGGCTACACCTTC,CALALGYGYTF
TRBD2,TRBV7-3,NA,TRBJ2-3,TGTGCCAGGTGGGAGCGGGGGGGCCGCACAGATACGCAGTATTTT,CARWERGGRTDTQYF
TRBD1,TRBV3-1/TRBV3-2,few,TRBJ1-1,TGTGCCAGCAGCCAAGAAAGGGGGCGAGGGAGGACTGAAGCTTTCTTT,CASSQERGRGRTEAFF
TRBD1,TRBV6-5,NA,TRBJ1-2,TGTGCCAGCAGCAACACAGGGGGTATCTATGGCTACACCTTC,CASSNTGGIYGYTF
NA,TRBV4-1,many,TRBJ1-1,TGCGCCAGCAGCCAGTACAGGGCGGCTGAAGCTTTCTTT,CASSQYRAAEAFF
TRBD1,TRBV5-1,NA,TRBJ2-6,TGCGCCAGCAGCTTGTCGGCAGGGGGCTTAGCTGGGGCCAACGTCCTGACTTTC,CASSLSAGGLAGANVLTF
TRBD2,TRBV5-5,NA,TRBJ2-2,TGTGCCAGCAGCTTGGGACTAGCGGCGAACACCGGGGAGCTGTTTTTT,CASSLGLAANTGELFF
TRBD1,TRBV19,NA,TRBJ2-5,TGTGCCAGTAGTCAACAGGGGGCTTTTGGAGAGACCCAGTACTTC,CASSQQGAFGETQYF
TRBD1,TRBV11-2,NA,TRBJ1-3,TGTGCCAGCAGCCTAGACAGGGCTGGAAACACCATATATTTT,CASSLDRAGNTIYF
NA,TRBV5-1,few,TRBJ2-7,TGCGCCAGTAAACAGGGCGCAACGATCTACGAGCAGTACTTC,CASKQGATIYEQYF
NA,TRBV14,few,TRBJ1-6,TGTGCCAGCAGCCAAGAAATGAGCTCCTATAATTCACCCCTCCACTTT,CASSQEMSSYNSPLHF
TRBD2,TRBV4-3,NA,TRBJ2-3,TGCGCCAGCAGCCAAGACACCCCTCACGGACTAGCGACTAGCACAGATACGCAGTATTTT,CASSQDTPHGLATSTDTQYF
TRBD2,TRBV19,NA,TRBJ2-1,TGTGCCAGCACGACTAGCGGGGGTGCCCCCTACAATGAGCAGTTCTTC,CASTTSGGAPYNEQFF
TRBD2,TRBV7-8,NA,TRBJ2-7,TGTGCCAGCAGCTTAGGGGCCCTAGCGGGGGAACTCTACGAGCAGTACTTC,CASSLGALAGELYEQYF
TRBD1,TRBV6-5,once,TRBJ2-5,TGTGCCAGCAGTTCCCCGGGACAGACACAAGAGACCCAGTACTTC,CASSSPGQTQETQYF
TRBD2,TRBV4-3,NA,TRBJ2-3,TGCGCCAGCAGCCGAATTCGGGGGGTCCGCACAGATACGCAGTATTTT,CASSRIRGVRTDTQYF
TRBD1,TRBV25-1,NA,TRBJ1-1,TGTGCCAGCAGGGCGGGACAGGGTTTCACTGAAGCTTTCTTT,CASRAGQGFTEAFF
NA,TRBV19,NA,TRBJ1-2,TGTGCCAGTAGTATAGAGCGCTATAACTATGGCTACACCTTC,CASSIERYNYGYTF
TRBD2,TRBV4-2,NA,TRBJ2-3,TGTGCCAGCAGCCAATCGGGACTAGCGCCAGATACGCAGTATTTT,CASSQSGLAPDTQYF
NA,TRBV6-5,NA,TRBJ2-7,TGTGCCAGCCGCGCGGCCGACTACGAGCAGTACTTC,CASRAADYEQYF
TRBD1,TRBV12-3/TRBV12-4,NA,TRBJ1-4,TGTGCCAGCAGCCGGACAGGGGATGAAAAACTGTTTTTT,CASSRTGDEKLFF
NA,TRBV5-8,NA,TRBJ1-2,TGTGCCAGCAGCTTGGATTGGACTCTCTTAAGGAACTATGGCTACACCTTC,CASSLDWTLLRNYGYTF
TRBD2,TRBV7-3,once,TRBJ2-1,TGTGCCAGCAGCCGTACTAGCGGGGGACGGGATGAGCAGTTCTTC,CASSRTSGGRDEQFF
NA,TRBV2,NA,TRBJ2-3,TGTGCCAGCAAGGATGGAGCAGATACGCAGTATTTT,CASKDGADTQYF
TRBD1,TRBV10-3,NA,TRBJ1-1,TGTGCCATCAGTGAGTCGGACAGGACAATGGAGACTGAAGCTTTCTTT,CAISESDRTMETEAFF
TRBD2,TRBV18,NA,TRBJ2-1,TGTGCCAGCTCACCCCCACTAGCGGGCGTGTACAATGAGCAGTTCTTC,CASSPPLAGVYNEQFF
NA,TRBV7-8,NA,TRBJ1-6,TGTGCCAGCACCCGAGACAGGCAAAATTCACCCCTCCACTTT,CASTRDRQNSPLHF